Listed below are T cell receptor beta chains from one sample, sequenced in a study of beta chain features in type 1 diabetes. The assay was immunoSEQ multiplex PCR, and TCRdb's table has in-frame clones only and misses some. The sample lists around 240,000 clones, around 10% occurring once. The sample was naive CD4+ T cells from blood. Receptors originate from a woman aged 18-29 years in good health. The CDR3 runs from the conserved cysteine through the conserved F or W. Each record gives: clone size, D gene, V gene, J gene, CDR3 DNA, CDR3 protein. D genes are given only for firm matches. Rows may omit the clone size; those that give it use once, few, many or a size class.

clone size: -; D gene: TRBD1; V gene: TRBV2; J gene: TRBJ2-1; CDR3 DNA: TGTGCCAGCAGTCTCCAGGGGGCAGCCTACAATGAGCAGTTCTTC; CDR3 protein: CASSLQGAAYNEQFF
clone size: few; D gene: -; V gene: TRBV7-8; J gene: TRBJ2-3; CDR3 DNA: TGTGCCAGCAGCTTAGCGACTCCCAAAGATACGCAGTATTTT; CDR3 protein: CASSLATPKDTQYF
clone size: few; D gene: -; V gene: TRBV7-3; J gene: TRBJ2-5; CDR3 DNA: TGTGCCAGCAGCAAGCTAGGTGGCGAGACCCAGTACTTC; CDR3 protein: CASSKLGGETQYF
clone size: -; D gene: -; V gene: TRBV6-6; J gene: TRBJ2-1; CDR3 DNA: TGTGCCAGCAACAGCCGTAAATCTTCGGATGAGCAGTTCTTC; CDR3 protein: CASNSRKSSDEQFF
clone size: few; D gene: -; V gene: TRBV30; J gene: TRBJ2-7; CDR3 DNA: TGTGCCTGGAGTGCAGGGGTCTACGAGCAGTACTTC; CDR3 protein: CAWSAGVYEQYF
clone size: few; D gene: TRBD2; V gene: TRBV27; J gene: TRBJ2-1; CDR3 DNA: TGTGCCAGCAAACTAGCGGGAGGGCCTCGGAATGAGCAGTTCTTC; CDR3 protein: CASKLAGGPRNEQFF
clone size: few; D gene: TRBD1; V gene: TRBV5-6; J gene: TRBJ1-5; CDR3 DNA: TGTGCCAGCAGCTTGACAGGGGGCCCTCAGCCCCAGCATTTT; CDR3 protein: CASSLTGGPQPQHF
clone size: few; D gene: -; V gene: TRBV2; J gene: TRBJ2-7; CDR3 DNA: TGTGCCAGCAGTGTCCAGGGGGAGCAGTACTTC; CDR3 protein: CASSVQGEQYF
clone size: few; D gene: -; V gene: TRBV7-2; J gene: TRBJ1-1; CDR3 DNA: TGTGCCAGCAGCTTAGCGGGGAGGAACACTGAAGCTTTCTTT; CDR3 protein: CASSLAGRNTEAFF
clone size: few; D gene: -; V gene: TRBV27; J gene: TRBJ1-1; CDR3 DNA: TGTGCCAGCGGGAAGGGGATGAACACTGAAGCTTTCTTT; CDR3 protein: CASGKGMNTEAFF
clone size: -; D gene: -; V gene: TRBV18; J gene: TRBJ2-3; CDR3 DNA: TGTGCCAGCTCATTGATACGAACGGGAGATACGCAGTATTTT; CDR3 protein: CASSLIRTGDTQYF
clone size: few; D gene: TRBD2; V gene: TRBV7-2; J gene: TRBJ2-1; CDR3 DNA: TGTGCCAGCAGCTCACTAGCGGGGGAGCAGTTCTTC; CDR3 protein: CASSSLAGEQFF
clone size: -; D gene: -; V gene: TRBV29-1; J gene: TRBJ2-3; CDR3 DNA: TGCAGCGTTGAGAATCTTAGACCGGGACAATTAACAGATACGCAGTATTTT; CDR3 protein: CSVENLRPGQLTDTQYF
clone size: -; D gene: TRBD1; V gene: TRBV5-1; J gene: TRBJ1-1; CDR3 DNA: TGCGCCAGCACTAAGACAGGGGATATGAACACTGAAGCTTTCTTT; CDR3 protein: CASTKTGDMNTEAFF
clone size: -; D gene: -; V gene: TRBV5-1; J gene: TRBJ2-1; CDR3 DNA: TGCGCCAGCAGCTTGGCCTACCGAGGGGGCAATGAGCAGTTCTTC; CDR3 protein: CASSLAYRGGNEQFF
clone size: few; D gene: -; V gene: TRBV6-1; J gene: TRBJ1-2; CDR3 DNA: TGTGCCAGCAGCCCCCGGCTACGAGGCAACTATGGCTACACCTTC; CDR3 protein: CASSPRLRGNYGYTF
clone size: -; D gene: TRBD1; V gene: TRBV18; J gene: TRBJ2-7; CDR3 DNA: TGTGCCAGCTCATCATTCAAAGGGACAGATACCTACGAGCAGTACTTC; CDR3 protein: CASSSFKGTDTYEQYF
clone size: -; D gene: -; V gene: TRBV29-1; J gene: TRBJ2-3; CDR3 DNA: TGCAGCGCCCATTTAGGGAGGATCACAGATACGCAGTATTTT; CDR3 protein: CSAHLGRITDTQYF
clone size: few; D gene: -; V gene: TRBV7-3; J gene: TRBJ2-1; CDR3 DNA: TGTGCCAGCAGCGTAAGCGGCGACTCCTACAATGAGCAGTTCTTC; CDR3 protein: CASSVSGDSYNEQFF
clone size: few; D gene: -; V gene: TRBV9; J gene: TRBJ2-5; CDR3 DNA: TGTGCCAGCAGCGTAGATCGGGGAAGACGCGAGACCCAGTACTTC; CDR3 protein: CASSVDRGRRETQYF
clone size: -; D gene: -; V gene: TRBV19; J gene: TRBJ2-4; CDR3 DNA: TGTGCCAGTAGTATAGGTGAGGTAGCCAAAAACATTCAGTACTTC; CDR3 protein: CASSIGEVAKNIQYF
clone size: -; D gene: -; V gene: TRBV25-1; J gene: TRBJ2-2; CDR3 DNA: TGTGCCAGCAGTGAATCAAGGGGTCTGACCGGGGAGCTGTTTTTT; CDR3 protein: CASSESRGLTGELFF
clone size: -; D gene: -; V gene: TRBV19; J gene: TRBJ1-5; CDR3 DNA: TGTGCCAGTAGTATTATACAGAGACAGCCCCAGCATTTT; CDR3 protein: CASSIIQRQPQHF
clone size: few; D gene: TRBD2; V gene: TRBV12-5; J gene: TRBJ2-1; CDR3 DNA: TGTGCTAGTGGTCCCCGGACTAGCGGGCAAGACAATGAGCAGTTCTTC; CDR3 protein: CASGPRTSGQDNEQFF
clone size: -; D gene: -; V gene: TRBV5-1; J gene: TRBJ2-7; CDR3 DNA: TGCGCCAGCAGCTTCCTTACCGCGGACGAGCAGTACTTC; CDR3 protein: CASSFLTADEQYF
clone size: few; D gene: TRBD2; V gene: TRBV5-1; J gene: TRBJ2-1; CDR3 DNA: TGCGCCAGCAGCTTGGCCGGCGGGGGTCTCGATGAGCAGTTCTTC; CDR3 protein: CASSLAGGGLDEQFF
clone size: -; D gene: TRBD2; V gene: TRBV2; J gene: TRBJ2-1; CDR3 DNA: TGTGCCAGCACCGAACGGCTAGCGGGAGGCAATGAGCAGTTCTTC; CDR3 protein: CASTERLAGGNEQFF
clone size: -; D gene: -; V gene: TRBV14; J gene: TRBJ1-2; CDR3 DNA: TGTGCCAGCAGCCAATTCACAGTCGCTGGCTACACCTTC; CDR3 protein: CASSQFTVAGYTF
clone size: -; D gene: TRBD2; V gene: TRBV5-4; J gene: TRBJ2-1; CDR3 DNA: TGTGCCAGCAGTCTTAGCGGGGGGACCTCCCATGAGCAGTTCTTC; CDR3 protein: CASSLSGGTSHEQFF
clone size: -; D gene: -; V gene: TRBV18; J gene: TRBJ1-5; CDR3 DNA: TGTGCCAGCTCCCCGGCCCCAGGGAACAATCAGCCCCAGCATTTT; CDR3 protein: CASSPAPGNNQPQHF
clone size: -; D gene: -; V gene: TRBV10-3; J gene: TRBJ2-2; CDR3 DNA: TGTGCCATCAGTGAGGTAAAGAACACCGGGGAGCTGTTTTTT; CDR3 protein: CAISEVKNTGELFF
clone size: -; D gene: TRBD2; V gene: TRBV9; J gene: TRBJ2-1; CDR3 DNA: TGTGCCAGCAGCCTCGGTAGCGGGGGGGCCCGGGGTGAGCAGTTCTTC; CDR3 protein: CASSLGSGGARGEQFF
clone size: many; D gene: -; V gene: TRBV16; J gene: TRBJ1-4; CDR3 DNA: TGTGCCAGCAGCCAAGCCAAGCGGAGTGAAAAACTGTTTTTT; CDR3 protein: CASSQAKRSEKLFF
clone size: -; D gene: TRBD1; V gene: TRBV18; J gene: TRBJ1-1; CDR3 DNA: TGTGCCAGCTCACGGCCGGGACAGTCCTCTTTCTTT; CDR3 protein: CASSRPGQSSFF
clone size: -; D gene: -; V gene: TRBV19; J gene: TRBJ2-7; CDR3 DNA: TGTGCCAGTAGTAACGCGCTTTCCTACGAGCAGTACTTC; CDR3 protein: CASSNALSYEQYF
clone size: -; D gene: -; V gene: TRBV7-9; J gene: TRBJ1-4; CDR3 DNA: TGTGCCAGCAGCTTAGACGGTGCGGGCGGCGGTGAAAAACTGTTTTTT; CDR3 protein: CASSLDGAGGGEKLFF
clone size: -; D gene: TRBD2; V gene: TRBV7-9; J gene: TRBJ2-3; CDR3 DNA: TGTGCCAGCAGCCTAGCGGGAGGCCACTCGGATACGCAGTATTTT; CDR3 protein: CASSLAGGHSDTQYF
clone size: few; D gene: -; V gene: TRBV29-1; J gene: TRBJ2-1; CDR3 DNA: TGCAGCGTTGTTTCAAATGCGGGGAATGAGCAGTTCTTC; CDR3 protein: CSVVSNAGNEQFF
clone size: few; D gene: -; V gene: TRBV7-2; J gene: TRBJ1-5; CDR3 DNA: TGTGCCAGCAGCCGGACGGCGGGCGTTAGCAATCAGCCCCAGCATTTT; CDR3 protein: CASSRTAGVSNQPQHF
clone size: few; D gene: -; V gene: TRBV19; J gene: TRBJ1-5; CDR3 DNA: TGTGCCAGTAGTACTAAGCGGGGTCAGCCCCAGCATTTT; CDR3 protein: CASSTKRGQPQHF
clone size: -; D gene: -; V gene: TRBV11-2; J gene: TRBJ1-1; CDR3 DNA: TGTGCCAGCAGCTCACGAGCGGGACATTGGGCTGAAGCTTTCTTT; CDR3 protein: CASSSRAGHWAEAFF
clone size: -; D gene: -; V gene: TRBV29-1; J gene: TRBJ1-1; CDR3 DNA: TGCAGCGCCTCCCAGGCGGGCAGGGCTTTCTTT; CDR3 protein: CSASQAGRAFF
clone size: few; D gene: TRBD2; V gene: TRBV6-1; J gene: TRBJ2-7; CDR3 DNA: TGTGCCAGTGGGGGAGGGGATACCTACGAGCAGTACTTC; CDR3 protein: CASGGGDTYEQYF
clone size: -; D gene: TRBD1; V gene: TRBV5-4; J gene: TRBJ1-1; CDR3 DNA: TGTGCCAGCAGGAAGGACAGGGCGAACACTGAAGCTTTCTTT; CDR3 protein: CASRKDRANTEAFF
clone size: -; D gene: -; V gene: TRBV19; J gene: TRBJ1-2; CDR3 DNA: TGTGCCAGTAGTATATCCGGAGGGCCCGGCTACACCTTC; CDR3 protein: CASSISGGPGYTF
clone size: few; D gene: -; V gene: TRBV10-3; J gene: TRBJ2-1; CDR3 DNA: TGTGCCATCAGTGAGAAAGAAGGGGTTTACAATGAGCAGTTCTTC; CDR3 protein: CAISEKEGVYNEQFF
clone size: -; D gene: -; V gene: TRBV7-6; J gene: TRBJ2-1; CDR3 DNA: TGTGCCAGCAGCCCGATAACGGGTAGAGGCAACAATGAGCAGTTCTTC; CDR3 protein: CASSPITGRGNNEQFF
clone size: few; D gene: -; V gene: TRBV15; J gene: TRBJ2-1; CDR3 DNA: TGTGCCACCCGGATACGCGGCTCCTACAATGAGCAGTTCTTC; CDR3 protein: CATRIRGSYNEQFF
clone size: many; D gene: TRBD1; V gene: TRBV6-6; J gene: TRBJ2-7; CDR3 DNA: TGTGCCAGCAGTCCTCAGGGGGTCGAGCAGTACTTC; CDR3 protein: CASSPQGVEQYF
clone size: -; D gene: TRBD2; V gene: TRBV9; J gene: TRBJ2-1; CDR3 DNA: TGTGCCAGCAGCGTCTCAACTAGCGGGCCGTACAATGAGCAGTTCTTC; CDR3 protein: CASSVSTSGPYNEQFF
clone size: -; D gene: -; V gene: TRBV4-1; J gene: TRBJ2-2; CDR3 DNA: TGCGCCAGCAGCCAATATCTAGGGGGAGCGGTCGGCACCGGGGAGCTGTTTTTT; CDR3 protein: CASSQYLGGAVGTGELFF
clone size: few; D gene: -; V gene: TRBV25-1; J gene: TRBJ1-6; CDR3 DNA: TGTGCCAGCGCCGGAGCCGGGACACTCCTCCCCCTCCACTTT; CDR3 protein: CASAGAGTLLPLHF
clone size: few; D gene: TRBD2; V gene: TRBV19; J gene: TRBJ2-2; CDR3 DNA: TGTGCCACCGTCGCGGGAGTCGGGAACACCGGGGAGCTGTTTTTT; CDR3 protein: CATVAGVGNTGELFF
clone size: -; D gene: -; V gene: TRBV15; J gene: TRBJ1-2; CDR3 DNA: TGTGCCACCAGCAGAGCCGGCAGGGAAGGGTATTATGGCTACACCTTC; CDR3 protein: CATSRAGREGYYGYTF
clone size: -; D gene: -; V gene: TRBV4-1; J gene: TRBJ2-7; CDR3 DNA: TGCGCCAGCAGCCACCCTGCGGTTGGCTCCTACGAGCAGTACTTC; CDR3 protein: CASSHPAVGSYEQYF
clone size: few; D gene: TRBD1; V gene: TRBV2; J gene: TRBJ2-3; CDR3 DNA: TGTGCCAGCAGACCCCAGGGGGCGGGTTATACGCAGTATTTT; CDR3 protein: CASRPQGAGYTQYF
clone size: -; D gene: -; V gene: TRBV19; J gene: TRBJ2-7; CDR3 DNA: TGTGCCAGTAGTCGCTCTGTGGACTTATCCTACGAGCAGTACTTC; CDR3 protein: CASSRSVDLSYEQYF
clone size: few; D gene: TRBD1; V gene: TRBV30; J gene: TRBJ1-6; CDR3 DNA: TGTGCCTGGAGTGGAAGACAGGGAGGTTCACCCCTCCACTTT; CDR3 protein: CAWSGRQGGSPLHF